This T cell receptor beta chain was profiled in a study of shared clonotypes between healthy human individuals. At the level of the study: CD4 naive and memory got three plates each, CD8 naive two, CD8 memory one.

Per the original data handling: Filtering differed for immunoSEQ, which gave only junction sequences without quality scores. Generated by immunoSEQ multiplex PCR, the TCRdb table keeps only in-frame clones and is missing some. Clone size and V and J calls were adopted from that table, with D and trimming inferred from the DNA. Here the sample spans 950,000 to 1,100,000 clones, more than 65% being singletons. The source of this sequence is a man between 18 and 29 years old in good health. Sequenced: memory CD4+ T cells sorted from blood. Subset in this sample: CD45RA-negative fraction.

The CDR3 DNA reads TGCGCCAGCAGCCGCAATACTAAACAGGGTTTTAGGGCAGATACGCAGTATTTT. This encodes CASSRNTKQGFRADTQYF. The chain links TRBV5-1 to TRBJ2-3, with D tentatively TRBD1 (6 bases). Germline V gene lookup returns CDR1 SGHRS and CDR2 YFSETQ. With 4 bases removed from V and 4 bases from J, the gap between germline ends came to 25 bases. The CDR3 covers 18 residues. Using reference TRBV5-1 and TRBJ2-3 for the parts outside the CDR3, the full variable domain is KAGVTQTPRYLIKTRGQQVTLSCSPISGHRSVSWYQQTPGQGLQFLFEYFSETQRNKGNFPGRFSGRQFSNSRSEMNVSTLELGDSALYLCASSRNTKQGFRADTQYFGPGTRLTVL.